Below are 13 T cell receptor beta chains sequenced from a single sample in a study of cytomegalovirus exposure and HLA in healthy donors. The PCR used 60 Vbeta and 13 Jbeta primers. Sequencing used immunoSEQ multiplex PCR; TCRdb keeps in-frame clones, though not all of them. The table has around 150,000 clones, 75% to 90% seen once; the top ten hold about 2%. Sequenced material: PBMCs. The receptor set was obtained from a human donor in good health.

This chain connects TRBV7-8 to TRBJ1-2; possible D gene TRBD1, 6 bases. With 5 bases removed from V and 8 bases from J, the gap between germline ends came to 18 bases. The CDR3 spans 14 residues. From germline, CDR1 is SGHVS and CDR2 FQNEAQ. CDR3 sequence reads: CASSPWYRDSGYTF. The CDR3 DNA reads as TGTGCCAGCAGCCCGTGGTACAGGGATTCCGGCTACACCTTC.

The J gene is TRBJ1-1, the V gene TRBV6-1, with D perhaps matching TRBD1 (6 bases). The CDR3 totals 13 residues. Germline V gene lookup returns CDR1 MNHNS and CDR2 SASEGT. V was clipped by 10 bases and J by 9 bases, with 21 bases between them. In DNA form, the CDR3 reads TGTGCCACCGAGCTAACTGCACAGGGACAAGCTTTCTTT. Translation gives CATELTAQGQAFF.

A few counts support this clone. The genes are TRBV5-4 and TRBJ2-3, with 15 bases aligning to TRBD2. Looked up from germline, CDR1 is SGHNT and CDR2 is YYREEE (reference sequence). This CDR3 region has 17 residues. The J segment lost 6 bases and the V segment lost 4 bases, leaving 9 bases of the junction unmatched. The CDR3 DNA reads as TGTGCCAGCAGCGCCCGGACTAGCGGGGGGGGAGTGGATACGCAGTATTTT. Translation: CASSARTSGGGVDTQYF.

Only one count was recorded for this clone. The chain combines TRBV5-4 with TRBJ2-3, with 11 bases aligning to TRBD2. With 4 bases clipped from V and 5 bases from J, the junction kept 3 bases outside the gene matches. The V gene's germline CDR1 is SGHNT and CDR2 YYREEE (reference sequence). The CDR3 spans 14 residues. The CDR3 sequence is CASSIGTSGDTQYF. The CDR3 DNA follows: TGTGCCAGCAGCATAGGGACTAGCGGAGATACGCAGTATTTT.

J is TRBJ1-3 and V is TRBV9, with a possible D match to TRBD1 (6 bases). Germline CDR1 is SGDLS and CDR2 is YYNGEE. Trimming cost V 4 bases and J 2 bases, with 16 bases left between them. The CDR3 has 16 amino acids. CDR3 coding DNA: TGTGCCAGCAGCTCGGGGGGGGACATCGCTGGAAACACCATATATTTT. It is translated as CASSSGGDIAGNTIYF.

The CDR3 loop reads CASSLGDRDSTDTQYF. DNA of the CDR3: TGCGCCAGCAGCTTGGGGGACAGAGATAGCACAGATACGCAGTATTTT. This chain uses TRBV5-1 with TRBJ2-3; 7 bases agree with TRBD1. The germline V gene encodes CDR1 SGHRS and CDR2 YFSETQ. V shed 0 bases, J shed 0 bases, and the junction held 4 bases outside the gene matches. CDR3 length equals 16 residues. Combining the CDR3 with reference TRBV5-1 and TRBJ2-3 gives the whole variable domain KAGVTQTPRYLIKTRGQQVTLSCSPISGHRSVSWYQQTPGQGLQFLFEYFSETQRNKGNFPGRFSGRQFSNSRSEMNVSTLELGDSALYLCASSLGDRDSTDTQYFGPGTRLTVL.

CDR3: CASSPTGTHSYEQYF. CDR3 nucleotide sequence: TGTGCCAGCAGCCCGACCGGGACACATTCCTACGAGCAGTACTTC. The V gene is TRBV21-1, the J gene TRBJ2-7; the DNA was not used to check the table's D call, TRBD1. TRBV21-1 is a documented pseudogene. This CDR3 has 15 amino acids.

This clone was seen a single time. The rearrangement links TRBV19 to TRBJ1-1; maybe TRBD1 (5 bases). V was shortened by 3 bases and J by 0 bases, with 14 bases between the two germline ends. The CDR3 loop spans 16 amino acids. Germline-derived CDR1 and CDR2 are LNHDA and SQIVND (reference sequence). This chain's CDR3 is CASSIQTAYMNTEAFF. The CDR3 DNA sequence: TGTGCCAGTAGTATCCAGACAGCCTACATGAACACTGAAGCTTTCTTT.

V and J are TRBV4-2 and TRBJ2-7; 9 positions agree with TRBD2. V shed 0 bases, J shed 2 bases, and the junction held 11 bases outside the gene matches. The CDR3 is 18 amino acids. Germline assignment: CDR1 LGHNA and CDR2 YNFKEQ. In DNA, the CDR3 is TGTGCCAGCAGCCAAGAAAGTAGTGGCGGGGGGGGAACCTACGAGCAGTACTTC. It yields the protein CASSQESSGGGGTYEQYF.

The chain is built from TRBV6-5 and TRBJ2-7, with D possibly matching TRBD1 (5 bases). Deletions cut 1 base from V and 5 bases from J, with 15 bases between. The CDR3 extends over 15 amino acids. From germline, CDR1 is MNHEY and CDR2 SVGAGI. DNA for the CDR3: TGTGCCAGCAGTTACTGGGGCGGAGTGAGGCACGAGCAGTACTTC. Protein product: CASSYWGGVRHEQYF.

V usage is TRBV15 and J usage is TRBJ1-1, with D maybe TRBD1 (6 bases). Germline CDR1 LNHNV, CDR2 YYDKDF (reference sequence). The CDR3 totals 14 residues. V dropped 4 bases and J dropped 10 bases, with 19 bases sitting between them. CDR3 region: CATSTGTTGGGAFF. In DNA, the CDR3 is TGTGCCACCAGCACTGGGACAACGGGGGGCGGAGCTTTCTTT.

CDR3 in amino acids: CASSLAMGLGGFEQFF. The CDR3 DNA is TGTGCCAGCAGCTTAGCAATGGGACTAGGTGGTTTTGAGCAGTTCTTC. The V call is TRBV7-2, the J call TRBJ2-1, with 8 bases matching TRBD2. The length of the CDR3 is 16 residues. The junction had 10 bases not matched to a gene; V was cut back by 0 bases and J by 9 bases. CDR1 SGHTA and CDR2 FQGNSA come from the germline V gene.

The J gene is TRBJ1-2, the V gene TRBV9; no clear D gene. CDR3 length equals 16 residues. Germline-derived CDR1 and CDR2 are SGDLS and YYNGEE. The V end lost 3 bases, the J end lost 1 base, and 16 bases lay between the germline ends. The CDR3 reads CASSAHPRTDNYGYTF. In nucleotides, the CDR3 is TGTGCCAGCAGCGCCCATCCCCGAACAGATAACTATGGCTACACCTTC.